The clone carrying this T cell receptor (beta chain) was detected once. The record originates from a study of blood T cell repertoires in COVID-19. Study at large: Sources were T cells, B-cell-depleted T cells, or PBMCs; the material itself was cDNA or gDNA.

Germline-derived CDR1 and CDR2 are MNHEY and SVGAGI. The CDR3 extends over 13 amino acids. The V and J ends lost 0 bases and 12 bases respectively, with 13 bases between them. Sequenced by immunoSEQ multiplex PCR; TCRdb stores in-frame clones only, minus some. The data show roughly 71,000 clones, 80% seen once. This receptor was taken from a man in his 70s who had recovered from COVID-19. The V and J genes are TRBV6-5 and TRBJ2-3; D ambiguous. The sequencing input was peripheral blood. The CDR3 sequence is CASSYSKSPPQYF. The CDR3 bases are TGTGCCAGCAGTTACTCGAAGAGCCCCCCTCAGTATTTT.